Listed here are 15 T cell receptor beta chains from one sample, sequenced in a study of T cells after yellow fever vaccination. TCRdb used MiXCR to reprocess the 5' RACE reads, holding one entry per CDR3 protein. The sample yields about 110,000 distinct CDR3 sequences, more than 7.5% seen once. Sequenced material: CD8+ T cells sorted from PBMCs, taken 45 days after the yellow fever booster vaccination. The source of these receptors is a man between 25 and 39 years old who received the YFV17D yellow fever vaccine.

This clonotype came up many times. J is TRBJ2-3 and V is TRBV25-1, with TRBD2 matching over 8 bases. Trimming took 8 bases from V and 3 from J; bases not matched to a gene: 1. This CDR3 spans 12 amino acids. From germline, CDR1 is MGHDK and CDR2 SYGVNS. CDR3 in DNA: TGTGCCAGCTCTAGCGGGACAGATACGCAGTATTTT. The encoded protein is CASSSGTDTQYF. The full variable domain, completed using reference TRBV25-1 and TRBJ2-3, is EADIYQTPRYLVIGTGKKITLECSQTMGHDKMYWYQQDPGMELHLIHYSYGVNSTEKGDLSSESTVSRIRTEHFPLTLESARPSHTSQYLCASSSGTDTQYFGPGTRLTVL.

This clonotype was seen ten or more times. The V call is TRBV6-5, the J call TRBJ1-1; D gene unclear. The CDR3 spans 15 residues. CDR1 is MNHEY, CDR2 SVGAGI, per germline. Trimming pared 4 bases from V and 1 base from J, leaving 13 bases between. The CDR3 reads CASSSYRLPNTEAFF. In DNA, the CDR3 is TGTGCCAGCAGTTCCTACAGACTTCCGAACACTGAAGCTTTCTTT.

This clonotype was detected ten times or more. This sequence joins TRBV28 and TRBJ1-4; TRBD1 agrees at 7 bases. Germline loops: CDR1 MDHEN, CDR2 SYDVKM. This CDR3 is 15 amino acids long. Trimming cost V 4 bases and J 6 bases; bases outside gene matches: 8. For the CDR3, the DNA is TGTGCCAGCAGTTCAGGGGGACAGACCTATGAAAAACTGTTTTTT. Translating it yields CASSSGGQTYEKLFF.

This clonotype was seen repeatedly, ten times or more. V gene TRBV15 combines with J gene TRBJ1-6; D ambiguous. The CDR3 runs to 12 residues. Trimming left V 1 base short and J 13 bases short, with 8 bases between. Germline CDR1 reads LNHNV; CDR2 reads YYDKDF (reference sequence). CDR3 sequence (DNA): TGTGCCACCAGCAGAGCCGGGTCGCCCCTCCACTTT. Protein sequence: CATSRAGSPLHF.

In the case of this clonotype: No conserved phenylalanine or tryptophan is present at the end of the CDR3, so a read error is the likely explanation. No DNA is shown, since the ends of the CDR3 on it are uncertain; the CDR3 is the one TCRdb lists. This chain joins TRBV5-5 and TRBJ2-5; the table's D gene call, TRBD2, was not cross checked with the DNA. In germline, CDR1 is SGHKS, CDR2 YYEKEE (reference sequence). The CDR3 is 14 residues long, counting both termini. The CDR3 region is CASSLAGGTGLARV.

Many counts were recorded for this clonotype. The rearrangement joins TRBV7-3 to TRBJ2-1; 10 bases are shared with TRBD2. Trimming cost V 5 bases and J 7 bases; bases outside gene matches: 11. From germline, CDR1 is SGHTA and CDR2 FQGTGA. CDR3 length equals 16 residues. This chain's CDR3 is CASSLGAGGLLNEQFF. As DNA, the CDR3 is TGTGCCAGCAGCCTCGGAGCGGGAGGGCTATTAAATGAGCAGTTCTTC.

This clonotype was found many times. The chain employs TRBV5-5 and TRBJ2-3; D is undetermined. Germline V lookup: CDR1 SGHKS, CDR2 YYEKEE (reference sequence). The CDR3 is made up of 13 amino acids. V dropped 0 bases and J dropped 3 bases, with 5 bases sitting between them. Here the CDR3 reads CASSLVKTDTQYF. In nucleotides, the CDR3 is TGTGCCAGCAGCTTGGTCAAAACAGATACGCAGTATTTT.

This clonotype was seen repeatedly, ten times or more. The chain combines TRBV20-1 with TRBJ2-7; D ambiguous. V gave up 6 bases and J gave up 3 bases, with 15 bases separating them. Germline V gene lookup returns CDR1 DFQATT and CDR2 SNEGSKA (reference sequence). The CDR3 runs to 13 residues. The CDR3: CSAPTRLFYEQYF. The CDR3 DNA follows: TGCAGTGCCCCCACGAGACTGTTCTACGAGCAGTACTTC.

This clonotype has a count of ten or more. CDR3 sequence (DNA): TGCGCCAGCAGCTCCGTCCCTAGCTCCTACGAGCAGTACTTC. Amino acids: CASSSVPSSYEQYF. The genes are TRBV5-1 and TRBJ2-7; D call uncertain. The germline V gene encodes CDR1 SGHRS and CDR2 YFSETQ. The CDR3 has 14 residues. V gave up 3 bases and J gave up 0 bases, with 10 bases separating them.

This clonotype was picked up many times. The rearrangement joins TRBV10-1 to TRBJ1-1; the D gene is possibly TRBD1 (6 bases). V lost 3 bases to trimming and J lost 4 bases, with 18 bases between them. The germline V gene has CDR1 WNHNN and CDR2 SYGVQD (reference sequence). The CDR3 consists of 16 residues. As DNA, the CDR3 is TGCGCCAGCAGTGATGGAGAGGCCAGGGGCGTCACTGAAGCTTTCTTT. It codes for CASSDGEARGVTEAFF.

This clonotype was counted ten times or more. The J gene is TRBJ1-2, the V gene TRBV6-5; D is ambiguous. The CDR3 runs 14 residues. With 0 bases removed from V and 7 bases from J, the gap between germline ends came to 12 bases. The germline CDR1 and CDR2 sequences are MNHEY and SVGAGI. The CDR3 DNA reads as TGTGCCAGCAGTTACTCGAAAAGTAAGGCTGGCTACACCTTC. Encoded protein: CASSYSKSKAGYTF.

This clonotype was recorded many times. V usage is TRBV12-3 or TRBV12-4 and J usage is TRBJ2-7; D remains ambiguous. The CDR3 consists of 12 residues. V was trimmed by 6 bases and J by 6 bases, leaving 12 bases between them. This CDR3 reads CASSHGTGEQYF. CDR3 DNA sequence: TGTGCCAGCAGCCATGGAACCGGCGAGCAGTACTTC.

This clonotype has ten or more counts. The chain links TRBV29-1 to TRBJ2-3, with no clear D. Per germline, CDR1 SQVTM and CDR2 ANQGSEA. This CDR3 comprises 13 residues. The V and J ends lost 8 bases and 0 bases respectively, with 12 bases between them. CDR3 sequence reads: CSLFTPSTDTQYF. CDR3 sequence (DNA): TGCAGCCTGTTCACCCCGAGCACAGATACGCAGTATTTT.

This clonotype was recorded many times. The chain couples TRBV5-6 to TRBJ2-1; 13 bases align to TRBD2. Trimming took 4 bases from V and 5 from J; bases not matched to a gene: 6. The germline CDR1 and CDR2 sequences are SGHDT and YYEEEE. This CDR3 contains 16 residues. CDR3 bases: TGTGCCAGCAGCCCAGGGACTAGCGGGACCCACAATGAGCAGTTCTTC. Protein product: CASSPGTSGTHNEQFF. The full variable domain, with the rest looked up from reference TRBV5-6 and TRBJ2-1, is DAGVTQSPTHLIKTRGQQVTLRCSPKSGHDTVSWYQQALGQGPQFIFQYYEEEERQRGNFPDRFSGHQFPNYSSELNVNALLLGDSALYLCASSPGTSGTHNEQFFGPGTRLTVL.

This chain connects TRBV7-9 to TRBJ2-3; weak D call: TRBD2 (6 bases). V was cut by 4 bases and J by 14 bases, with 43 bases left in between. This CDR3 region has 21 residues. Germline values: CDR1 SEHNR, CDR2 FQNEAQ (reference sequence). The CDR3 DNA reads TGTGCCAGCAGCTATGACAAGCCCCGGGACTCTGCAGCACGAAGCCCCTTCACGGGGTATTTT. Its protein is CASSYDKPRDSAARSPFTGYF.